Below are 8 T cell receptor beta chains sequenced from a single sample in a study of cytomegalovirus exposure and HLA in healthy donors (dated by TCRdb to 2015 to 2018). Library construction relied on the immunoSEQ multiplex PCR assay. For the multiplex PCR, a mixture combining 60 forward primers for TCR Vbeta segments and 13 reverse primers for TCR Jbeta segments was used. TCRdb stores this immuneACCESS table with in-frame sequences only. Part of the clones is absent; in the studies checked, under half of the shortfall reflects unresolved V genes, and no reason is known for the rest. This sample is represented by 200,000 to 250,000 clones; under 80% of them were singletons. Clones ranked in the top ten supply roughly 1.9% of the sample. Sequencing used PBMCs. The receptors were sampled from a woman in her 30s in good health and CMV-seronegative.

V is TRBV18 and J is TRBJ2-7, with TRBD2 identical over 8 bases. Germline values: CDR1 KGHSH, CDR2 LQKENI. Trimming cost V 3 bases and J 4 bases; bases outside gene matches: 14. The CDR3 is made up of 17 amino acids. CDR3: CASSPRTSPRLQYEQYF. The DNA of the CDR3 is TGTGCCAGCTCACCCAGGACTAGCCCACGGCTCCAGTACGAGCAGTACTTC.

The CDR3 nucleotides are TGTGCCATCAGCCCCGGACAGGCGACTGGAAACACCATATATTTT. This gives the protein CAISPGQATGNTIYF. The chain carries TRBV10-3 and TRBJ1-3; 7 nucleotides match TRBD1. Losses at the gene ends were 6 bases for V and 2 bases for J; bases not matched to a gene: 7. Germline V CDR1 and CDR2: ENHRY, SYGVKD. This CDR3 contains 15 residues.

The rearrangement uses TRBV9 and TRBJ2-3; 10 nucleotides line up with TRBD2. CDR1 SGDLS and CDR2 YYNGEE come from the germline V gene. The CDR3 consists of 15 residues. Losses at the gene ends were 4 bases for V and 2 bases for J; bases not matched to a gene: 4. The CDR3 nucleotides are TGTGCCAGCAGCATCGGACTAGCGGCCACAGATACGCAGTATTTT. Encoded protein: CASSIGLAATDTQYF. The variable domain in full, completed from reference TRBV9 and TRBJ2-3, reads DSGVTQTPKHLITATGQRVTLRCSPRSGDLSVYWYQQSLDQGLQFLIQYYNGEERAKGNILERFSAQQFPDLHSELNLSSLELGDSALYFCASSIGLAATDTQYFGPGTRLTVL.

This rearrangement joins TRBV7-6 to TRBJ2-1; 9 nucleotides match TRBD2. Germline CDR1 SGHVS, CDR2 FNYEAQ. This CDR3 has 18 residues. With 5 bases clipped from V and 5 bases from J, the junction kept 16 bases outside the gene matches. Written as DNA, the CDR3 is TGTGCCAGCAGCGACGCACCAGGTAGCGGGAGTCTCGACAATGAGCAGTTCTTC. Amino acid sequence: CASSDAPGSGSLDNEQFF. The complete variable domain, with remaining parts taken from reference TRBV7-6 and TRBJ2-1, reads GAGVSQSPRYKVTKRGQDVALRCDPISGHVSLYWYRQALGQGPEFLTYFNYEAQQDKSGLPNDRFSAERPEGSISTLTIQRTEQRDSAMYRCASSDAPGSGSLDNEQFFGPGTRLTVL.

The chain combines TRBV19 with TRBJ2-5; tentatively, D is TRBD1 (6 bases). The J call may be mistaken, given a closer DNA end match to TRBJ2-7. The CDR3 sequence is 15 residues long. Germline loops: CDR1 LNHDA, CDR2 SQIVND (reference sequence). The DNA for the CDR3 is TGTGCCAGTAGTTTGCGACAGGACCCAATCTACGAGCAGTACTTC. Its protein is CASSLRQDPIYEQYF.

The CDR3 loop reads CASSTHLQGSPFYNEQFF. Written as DNA, the CDR3 is TGTGCCAGCAGCACACACCTACAGGGCTCTCCCTTCTACAATGAGCAGTTCTTC. The genes are TRBV7-9 and TRBJ2-1, with TRBD1 as a possible D gene (6 bases). The CDR3 spans 18 residues. The germline CDR1 and CDR2 sequences are SEHNR and FQNEAQ (reference sequence). V lost 5 bases to trimming and J lost 3 bases, with 23 bases between them.

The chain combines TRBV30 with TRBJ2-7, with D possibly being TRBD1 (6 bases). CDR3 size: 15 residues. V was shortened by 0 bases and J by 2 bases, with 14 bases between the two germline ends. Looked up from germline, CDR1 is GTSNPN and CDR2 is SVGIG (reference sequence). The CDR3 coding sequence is TGTGCCTGGAGTGTACTGGGCAGGGGAACCTACGAGCAGTACTTC. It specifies CAWSVLGRGTYEQYF.

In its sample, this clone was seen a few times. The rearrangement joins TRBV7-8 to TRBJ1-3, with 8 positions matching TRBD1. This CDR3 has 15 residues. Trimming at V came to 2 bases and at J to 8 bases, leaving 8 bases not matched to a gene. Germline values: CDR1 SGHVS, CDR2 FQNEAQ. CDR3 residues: CASSLLRTGRDTIYF. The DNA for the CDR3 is TGTGCCAGCAGCTTATTGCGGACAGGGAGAGACACCATATATTTT.